This T cell receptor (beta chain) was documented in a study of shared clonotypes between healthy human individuals. As for the study in general: Contributing individuals were a couple of females and three males aged 18 to 49. Plates per donor: three CD4 naive, three CD4 memory, two CD8 naive, one CD8 memory. Study results and caveats: Sharing of clonotypes among donors was expected to vary with sequencing depth. Four donors shared around 5.2% of their naive CD4 clonotypes.

This clone came up once. Its specificity is not known. Profiled with immunoSEQ multiplex PCR; TCRdb holds only in-frame clones, not every one. The sample lists nearly 2 million clones; about 95% were seen once. Only CD45RO-negative cells positively selected for CCR7 counted as naive CD8 cells, so terminally differentiated effector memory CD45RA+ cells were excluded. The trim removed 3 bases at V and 3 bases at J, leaving 1 base unmatched. The germline gives CDR1 SGHDT, CDR2 YYEEEE. CDR3 size: 14 residues. The sample was naive CD8+ T cells sorted from blood. The rearrangement links TRBV5-6 to TRBJ1-3; 9 bases are shared with TRBD1. The origin of this receptor is a young man in good health. CDR3 nucleotides: TGTGCCAGCAGCTCGGACAGGGGTGGAAACACCATATATTTT. Translation gives CASSSDRGGNTIYF. The full variable domain, its missing parts supplied by reference TRBV5-6 and TRBJ1-3, is DAGVTQSPTHLIKTRGQQVTLRCSPKSGHDTVSWYQQALGQGPQFIFQYYEEEERQRGNFPDRFSGHQFPNYSSELNVNALLLGDSALYLCASSSDRGGNTIYFGEGSWLTVV.